The sequence of this T cell receptor beta chain was determined in a study of beta chain features in type 1 diabetes. Worth noting for this clone: Antigen unknown.

Expressed TCRB transcripts were sequenced because the isolated RNA had all been reverse transcribed beforehand. Here immunoSEQ multiplex PCR was the method, and the copy in TCRdb shows in-frame clones only, minus some. Of tens of thousands of clones listed, under 35% were seen once; the top ten hold about 0.42%. CD45RO/CCR7/CD25/CD127/CD95/CD27 separated CD4+ naive, central memory, regulatory and stem cell-like memory cells by sorting. With 0 bases clipped from V and 3 bases from J, the junction kept 8 bases outside the gene matches. The CDR3 spans 17 residues. From germline, CDR1 is SGDLS and CDR2 YYNGEE. Study-wide findings and caveats: Sampled from patients, naive, central memory and Treg TCRB repertoires appeared more similar than those sampled from healthy donors.

The gene calls are TRBV9 and TRBJ2-3; TRBD2 matches at 9 bases. This receptor was obtained from a woman under 30 in good health. What was sequenced was stem cell memory CD4+ T cells from blood. Here the CDR3 reads CASSVAGAGGYTDTQYF. CDR3 sequence (DNA): TGTGCCAGCAGCGTAGCAGGGGCGGGGGGGTATACAGATACGCAGTATTTT.